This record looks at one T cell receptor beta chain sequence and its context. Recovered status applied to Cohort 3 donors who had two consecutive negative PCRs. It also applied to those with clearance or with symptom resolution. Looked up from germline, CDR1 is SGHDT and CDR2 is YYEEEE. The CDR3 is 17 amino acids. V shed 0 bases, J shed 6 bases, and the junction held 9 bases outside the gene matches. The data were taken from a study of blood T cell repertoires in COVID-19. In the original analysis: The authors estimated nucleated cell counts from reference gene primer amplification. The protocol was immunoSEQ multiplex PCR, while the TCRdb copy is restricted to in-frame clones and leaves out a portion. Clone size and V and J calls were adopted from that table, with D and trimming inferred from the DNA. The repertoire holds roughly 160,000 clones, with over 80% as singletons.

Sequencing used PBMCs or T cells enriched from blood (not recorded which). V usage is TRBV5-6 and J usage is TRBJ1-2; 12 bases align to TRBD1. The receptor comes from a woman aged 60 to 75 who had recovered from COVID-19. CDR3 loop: CASSLGRDRGRVHGYTF. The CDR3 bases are TGTGCCAGCAGCTTGGGACGGGACAGGGGGCGGGTTCATGGCTACACCTTC.